This TCR beta chain derives from a study of shared clonotypes between healthy human individuals. Replicate PCRs from sorted subsets contained roughly 200 ng DNA, which is around 30,000 T cell genomes. In the original workflow: Junction-only immunoSEQ data arrived without quality scores, meaning filtering differed. Assay: immunoSEQ multiplex PCR; the TCRdb copy retains only in-frame clones and omits some. That table furnishes V, J and clone size, whereas the DNA furnished D and trimming. Counted here are around 600,000 clones, approximately 96% occurring once; the ten biggest clones make up about 0.11%. In the naive CD8 group, cells lacked CD45RO and were positively selected for CCR7, so terminally differentiated effector memory CD45RA+ cells were left out. Every donor, a Caucasian adult, lived in Nashville, Tennessee. This clone was seen only once. Its target is unknown. General study points: Relative to clonotypes present in all four donors, those not shared had lower generation probabilities.

The V and J ends lost 4 bases and 5 bases, in that order; junction bases with no gene match: 15. The CDR3 totals 17 residues. Per germline, CDR1 SGHRS and CDR2 YFSETQ. V is TRBV5-1 and J is TRBJ2-1; 7 bases are a match to TRBD1. This receptor was identified in a woman aged 25 to 39 in good health. The sample was naive CD8+ T cells sorted from blood. DNA of the CDR3: TGCGCCAGCAGCCTATACCCCGGGACAGTTCGTGACAATGAGCAGTTCTTC. Translating it yields CASSLYPGTVRDNEQFF.